Here is one TCR beta chain with its context. Its recognized antigen is unknown. No much larger clone exists at a distance of one base, and base qualities are not known. The time point tag for this specimen amounts to: cells obtained before transplantation from donor or recipient. CD3+CD4+ and CD3+CD8+ populations were FACS-sorted from unstimulated pre-transplant donor and recipient cells taken from spleen or lymph nodes. The sample originates from a study of graft-versus-host responses after intestinal transplantation listed by TCRdb under 2021. Regarding the research as a whole: Recipients received multivisceral, liver-intestinal, or isolated intestinal transplants. All recipients received anti-thymocyte globulin induction followed by maintenance tacrolimus and steroids for around 3 years. After intestinal transplantation, graft-versus-host and host-versus-graft alloreactive T cell clones in the graft, circulation and bone marrow were tracked using bulk TCR-beta CDR3 sequencing. To identify alloreactive clones, pre-transplant mixed lymphocyte reaction products were sequenced and then compared with unstimulated pre-transplant donor and recipient T cells. The cohort enrolled some 23 intestinal transplant recipients, one of whom was a retransplant, and a few patients without pretransplant specimens were excluded. Donor T cell macrochimerism was defined as a peak of at least 4% donor T cells among recipient peripheral blood mononuclear cells. Samples from three later patients were sequenced in-house on an Illumina MiSeq with MiXCR processing rather than by the commercial service. What the research found in general, with its limitations: Peak levels of circulating GvH clones were associated with declines in HvG clones early after transplant. Patients with donor T cell macrochimerism had high GvH to HvG T cell clonal ratios in their allografts. The relatively low number and heterogeneity of intestinal transplant patients limited the conclusions. GvH clones turned up in recipient bone marrow, with some appearing earlier in ileal mucosa or blood, a pattern consistent with an intestinal mucosal origin.

Library preparation was by the immunoSEQ multiplex PCR assay. For most patients, genomic DNA was isolated with the Qiagen DNeasy Blood and Tissue Kit and shipped frozen to Adaptive Biotechnologies for TCR sequencing. High-throughput TCR-beta CDR3 sequencing of genomic DNA from most patients was performed by Adaptive Biotechnologies. Per the original workflow: Adaptive's ImmunoSEQ software was the source of the TCR sequencing data for about 20 patients, while a few other patients were processed with MiXCR and VDJtools. CD4 versus CD8 sorting errors were corrected by removing sequences found in both subsets at a frequency ratio below 5:1. Because the origin of CDR3 nucleotide sequences shared between donor and recipient could not be assigned, those sequences were removed. At least 2-fold expansion over unstimulated cells and a minimum CFSE-low frequency of 0.002% (template counts) or 0.001% (read counts) were required for clones to be classified as alloreactive. Clones were considered mappable if detected in sequenced pre-transplant spleen, lymph node, or MLR CFSE-low populations of the donor or recipient. Cumulative frequency of alloreactive clones was calculated as a percentage of all sequences weighted by copy number. The clones in this table, taken by TCRdb from immuneACCESS, are in-frame only. Not every clone is retained; where verified, under half of the shortfall comes from an unresolved V gene, and the cause of the rest is unknown. That table furnishes V, J and clone size, whereas the DNA furnished D and trimming. This sample has roughly 120,000 clones in its table, and less than 95% of those were observed once. The top ten clones comprise roughly 0.17% of the sample.

V loses 2 bases at its end and J loses 6 bases; junction bases beyond the gene matches: 7. Reading from cysteine to phenylalanine, the CDR3 counts 14 amino acids. Only the CDR3 part of the read is kept: 42 bases, read in frame from the first base. The germline V gene (reference sequence) gives CDR1 as GTSNPN and CDR2 as SVGIG. This sequence originates from a human donor who received an intestinal transplant. Sequencing used unstimulated CD4+ T cells sorted from spleen or lymph node cells, obtained before intestinal transplant. The V gene is TRBV30 and the J gene is TRBJ1-5; the central 7 bases match TRBD1. In nucleotides, the sequence is TGTGCCTGGAGTCCCCCAGGGGGAGGTCAGCCCCAGCATTTT. Its translation is CAWSPPGGGQPQHF. With all but the CDR3 taken from the reference TRBV30 and TRBJ1-5 genes, the full variable domain is: SQTIHQWPATLVQPVGSPLSLECTVEGTSNPNLYWYRQAAGRGLQLLFYSVGIGQISSEVPQNLSASRPQDRQFILSSKKLLLSDSGFYLCAWSPPGGGQPQHFGDGTRLSIL.